The 15 T cell receptor beta chains below all came from one sample that was sequenced in a study of cytomegalovirus exposure and HLA in healthy donors. Data came from immunoSEQ multiplex PCR; TCRdb stores just in-frame clones and leaves some out. The data show about 54,000 clones, about nine tenths seen once. The sample taken for sequencing was PBMCs. Receptor source: a woman between 18 and 29 years old in good health and CMV-seropositive.

The chain has TRBV7-2 and TRBJ1-5; no clear D gene. The germline CDR1 and CDR2 sequences are SGHTA and FQGNSA. This CDR3 has 16 residues. Trimming pared 1 base from V and 0 bases from J, leaving 10 bases between. The CDR3 loop reads CASSLVHSYSNQPQHF. The CDR3 DNA sequence: TGTGCCAGCAGCTTAGTACACAGTTATAGCAATCAGCCCCAGCATTTT.

CDR3 in DNA: TGTGCCAGCAGTTTTAGCACGGGATCCACCACATACGAGCAGTACTTC. Its protein product is CASSFSTGSTTYEQYF. The chain recombines TRBV6-5 with TRBJ2-7; D perhaps matches TRBD2 (5 bases). From germline, CDR1 is MNHEY and CDR2 SVGAGI. This CDR3 is 16 amino acids long. V lost 4 bases and J lost 4, with 20 bases in between.

The gene calls are TRBV5-4 and TRBJ2-7; D is possibly TRBD1 (5 bases). Trimming took 4 bases from V and 5 from J, leaving 19 bases between them. CDR3 size: 15 residues. Germline V CDR1 and CDR2: SGHNT, YYREEE (reference sequence). CDR3 sequence (DNA): TGTGCCAGCAGCCAAGATATCCCGACAGTCAACGAGCAGTACTTC. This sequence encodes CASSQDIPTVNEQYF. The full variable domain, rest sourced from reference TRBV5-4 and TRBJ2-7, is ETGVTQSPTHLIKTRGQQVTLRCSSQSGHNTVSWYQQALGQGPQFIFQYYREEENGRGNFPPRFSGLQFPNYSSELNVNALELDDSALYLCASSQDIPTVNEQYFGPGTRLTVT.

The V call is TRBV6-5, the J call TRBJ2-1; 8 bases align to TRBD1. Trimming cost V 2 bases and J 4 bases; bases outside gene matches: 7. The CDR3 has 16 amino acids. Germline V lookup: CDR1 MNHEY, CDR2 SVGAGI. The CDR3 region has the DNA TGTGCCAGCAGTTACATCAGGGGGCAAGGGTACAATGAGCAGTTCTTC. Amino acids: CASSYIRGQGYNEQFF.

CDR3 in DNA: TGTGCCAGCAGCATAGACAGGGGTAACTATGGCTACACCTTC. This translates into CASSIDRGNYGYTF. V is TRBV9 and J is TRBJ1-2, with 8 bases fitting TRBD1. The germline gives CDR1 SGDLS, CDR2 YYNGEE. The junction had 3 bases not matched to a gene; V was cut back by 4 bases and J by 1 base. This CDR3 has 14 residues.

The V call is TRBV13, the J call TRBJ2-7; 7 bases fit TRBD1. The V gene's germline CDR1 is PRHDT and CDR2 FYEKMQ (reference sequence). V lost 5 bases to trimming and J lost 0 bases; unmatched junction nucleotides: 7. This CDR3 region has 15 residues. The CDR3 sequence: CASSLGQHNSYEQYF. CDR3 nucleotide sequence: TGTGCCAGCAGCCTGGGACAGCACAACTCCTACGAGCAGTACTTC.

This chain joins TRBV7-9 and TRBJ1-1; 7 nucleotides match TRBD1. Germline values: CDR1 SEHNR, CDR2 FQNEAQ (reference sequence). This CDR3 spans 19 amino acids. Germline trimming cut 5 bases from V and 2 bases from J; bases unmatched to any gene: 20. The CDR3, as DNA: TGTGCCAGCAGCCCCGCAATCCCCCTCAAACAGGGGACTAACACTGAAGCTTTCTTT. Protein product: CASSPAIPLKQGTNTEAFF.

The chain couples TRBV4-3 to TRBJ1-2; D unclear. Germline values: CDR1 LGHNA, CDR2 YSLEER. Trimming shortened V by 1 base and J by 7 bases, and 10 bases separated the two germline ends. This CDR3 has 13 amino acids. CDR3: CASSQGGETGYTF. The CDR3 DNA reads TGCGCCAGCAGCCAAGGAGGAGAAACTGGCTACACCTTC.

This sequence joins TRBV19 and TRBJ2-7; tentative D call: TRBD1 (6 bases). Germline lookup yields CDR1 LNHDA and CDR2 SQIVND (reference sequence). V gave up 5 bases and J gave up 2 bases, with 10 bases separating them. This CDR3 region has 13 residues. The CDR3 bases are TGTGCCAGTAGTGCGACAGGAACCTACGAGCAGTACTTC. Translated: CASSATGTYEQYF. The variable domain in full, with the rest retrieved from reference TRBV19 and TRBJ2-7, is DGGITQSPKYLFRKEGQNVTLSCEQNLNHDAMYWYRQDPGQGLRLIYYSQIVNDFQKGDIAEGYSVSREKKESFPLTVTSAQKNPTAFYLCASSATGTYEQYFGPGTRLTVT.

With regard to this clone: At one end the junction does not follow the germline gene, possibly because of a read error. V is TRBV6-5 and J is TRBJ1-2, with TRBD1 matching 9 bases. The CDR3 runs 14 residues. CDR1 is MNHEY and CDR2 is SVGAGI in the germline V gene. CDR3 DNA: TGTGCCGGCAGTCCGTCGGACAGGGGTAATGGCTACACCTTC. It codes for CAGSPSDRGNGYTF.

V is TRBV6-5 and J is TRBJ1-1; no clear D. This CDR3 region has 12 residues. The germline V gene has CDR1 MNHEY and CDR2 SVGAGI. The V and J ends lost 5 bases and 8 bases respectively, with 12 bases between them. The CDR3 sequence: CASSLYGREAFF. In DNA, the CDR3 is TGTGCCAGCAGTCTCTACGGTAGAGAAGCTTTCTTT.

The chain has TRBV7-3 and TRBJ2-1, with 11 bases that match TRBD1. CDR1 and CDR2 from the germline V gene are SGHTA and FQGTGA. This CDR3 spans 17 amino acids. Trimming removed 5 bases from V and 6 bases from J; junction bases left unmatched: 12. In DNA, the CDR3 is TGTGCCAGCAGCCCCCAGACCGGGACAGGGGGTGGCAATGAGCAGTTCTTC. It codes for CASSPQTGTGGGNEQFF.

The chain recombines TRBV6-6 with TRBJ2-5; 7 positions match TRBD2. V trimming: 7 bases; J trimming: 2 bases; junction bases outside the gene matches: 4. CDR3 length: 13 amino acids. CDR1 and CDR2 from the germline V gene are MNHNY and SVGAGI (reference sequence). The CDR3 nucleotides read TGTGCCAGCAACCGGGACTATCAAGAGACCCAGTACTTC. This encodes CASNRDYQETQYF.

This rearrangement joins TRBV30 to TRBJ1-5; possible D gene TRBD1, 6 bases. The CDR3 has 15 amino acids. V was clipped by 0 bases and J by 3 bases, with 12 bases between them. Germline V gene sequence: CDR1 GTSNPN, CDR2 SVGIG (reference sequence). CDR3 DNA: TGTGCCTGGAGTGTACAGGGATCCCACAATCAGCCCCAGCATTTT. It yields the protein CAWSVQGSHNQPQHF.

This clone has just one count. V usage is TRBV10-3 and J usage is TRBJ1-1; 9 nucleotides align to TRBD1. The CDR3 contains 15 residues. Trimming took 6 bases from V and 0 from J; bases not matched to a gene: 5. Germline CDR1 ENHRY, CDR2 SYGVKD. The DNA for the CDR3 is TGTGCCATCAGCTGGACAGGGGCGTTGAACACTGAAGCTTTCTTT. The encoded protein is CAISWTGALNTEAFF.